Sequencing of this TCR beta chain was carried out in a study of T cells in Graves' hyperthyroidism and ophthalmopathy. General observations from the study: Most clonotypes expanded in the thyroid (above 0.001) were also present in blood. From stable hyperthyroidism, ophthalmopathy was set apart by a 13 V-J model.

Authors of the study amplified TCR beta CDR3 regions from RNA transcripts. HTBI primers were the set used in a first-round RT-PCR of the TCR CDR3. One entry per CDR3 protein results from TCRdb running MiXCR on the multiplex PCR reads. The table includes 450,000 to 700,000 distinct CDR3 sequences, roughly 50% detected once. CDR1 and CDR2 (germline): SNHLY, FYNNEI. The CDR3 is 13 amino acids. The V and J ends lost 9 bases and 6 bases respectively, with 15 bases between them. This clonotype was detected only once. What it binds is not known. The TCR was taken from an adult woman with Graves' disease, either hyperthyroidism or ophthalmopathy (not recorded which). The sequencing sample was made of peripheral blood or thyroid tissue (not recorded which). The chain couples TRBV2 to TRBJ1-5, with D perhaps matching TRBD1 (6 bases). The CDR3 DNA reads TGTGCCAGTGAGCAGGGGTCGGGTCAGCCCCAGCATTTT. The encoded protein is CASEQGSGQPQHF.